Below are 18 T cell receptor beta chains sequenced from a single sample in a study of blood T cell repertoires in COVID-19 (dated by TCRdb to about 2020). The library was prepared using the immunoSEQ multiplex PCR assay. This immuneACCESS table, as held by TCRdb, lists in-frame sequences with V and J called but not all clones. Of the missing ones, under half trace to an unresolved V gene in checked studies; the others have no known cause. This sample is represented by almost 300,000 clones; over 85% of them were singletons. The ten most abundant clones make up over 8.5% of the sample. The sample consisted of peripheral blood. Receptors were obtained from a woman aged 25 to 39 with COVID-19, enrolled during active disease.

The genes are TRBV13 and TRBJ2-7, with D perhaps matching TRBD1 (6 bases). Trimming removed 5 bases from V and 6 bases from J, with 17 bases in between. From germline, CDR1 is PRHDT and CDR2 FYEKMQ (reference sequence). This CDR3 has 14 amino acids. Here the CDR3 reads CASSPPDSRAEQYF. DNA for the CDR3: TGTGCCAGCAGCCCCCCGGACAGTAGGGCCGAGCAGTACTTC.

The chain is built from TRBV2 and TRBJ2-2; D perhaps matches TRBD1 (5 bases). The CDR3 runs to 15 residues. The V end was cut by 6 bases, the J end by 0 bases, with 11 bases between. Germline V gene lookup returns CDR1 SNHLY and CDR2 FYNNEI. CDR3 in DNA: TGTGCCAGCAGACGACAGAACGCGAACACCGGGGAGCTGTTTTTT. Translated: CASRRQNANTGELFF.

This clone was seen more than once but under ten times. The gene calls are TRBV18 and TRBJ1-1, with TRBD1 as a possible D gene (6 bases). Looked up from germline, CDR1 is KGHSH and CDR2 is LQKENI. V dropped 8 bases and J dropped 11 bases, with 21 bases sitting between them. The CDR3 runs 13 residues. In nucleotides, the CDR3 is TGTGCCAGCCTCACCGTCCAGGCAGGGGATGCTTTCTTT. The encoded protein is CASLTVQAGDAFF.

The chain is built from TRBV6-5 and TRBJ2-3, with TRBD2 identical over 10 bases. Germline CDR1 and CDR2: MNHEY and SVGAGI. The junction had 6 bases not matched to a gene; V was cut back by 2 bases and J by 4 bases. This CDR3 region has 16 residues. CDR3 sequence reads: CASSYTSGEGADTQYF. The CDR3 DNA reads TGTGCCAGCAGTTACACTAGCGGGGAGGGGGCAGATACGCAGTATTTT.

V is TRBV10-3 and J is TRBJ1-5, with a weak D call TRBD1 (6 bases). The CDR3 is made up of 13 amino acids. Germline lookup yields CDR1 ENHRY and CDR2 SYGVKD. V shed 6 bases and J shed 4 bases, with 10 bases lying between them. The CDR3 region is CAISVQGNQPQHF. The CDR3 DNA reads TGTGCCATCAGCGTTCAGGGGAATCAGCCCCAGCATTTT.

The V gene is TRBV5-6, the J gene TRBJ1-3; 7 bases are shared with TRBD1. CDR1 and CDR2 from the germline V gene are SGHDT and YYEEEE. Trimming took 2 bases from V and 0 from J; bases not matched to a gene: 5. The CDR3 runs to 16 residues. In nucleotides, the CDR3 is TGTGCCAGCAGCTTCGGACAGGCGGGCTCTGGAAACACCATATATTTT. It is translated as CASSFGQAGSGNTIYF.

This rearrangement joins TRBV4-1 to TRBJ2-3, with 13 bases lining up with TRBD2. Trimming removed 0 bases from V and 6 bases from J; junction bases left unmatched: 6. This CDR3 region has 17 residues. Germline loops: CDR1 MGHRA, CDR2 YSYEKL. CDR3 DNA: TGCGCCAGCAGCCAAGAGAGGACTAGCGGGGGTGCGGATACGCAGTATTTT. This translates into CASSQERTSGGADTQYF.

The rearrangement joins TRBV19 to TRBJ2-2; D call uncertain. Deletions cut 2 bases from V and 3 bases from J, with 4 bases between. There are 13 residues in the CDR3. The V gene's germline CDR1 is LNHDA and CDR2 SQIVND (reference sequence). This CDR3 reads CASSIQDTGELFF. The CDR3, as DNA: TGTGCCAGTAGTATACAGGACACCGGGGAGCTGTTTTTT.

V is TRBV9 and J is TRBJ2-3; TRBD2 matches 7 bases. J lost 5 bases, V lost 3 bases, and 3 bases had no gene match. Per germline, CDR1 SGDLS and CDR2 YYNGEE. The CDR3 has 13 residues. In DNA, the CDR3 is TGTGCCAGCAGCGGCCGCGGGGGAGATACGCAGTATTTT. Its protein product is CASSGRGGDTQYF.

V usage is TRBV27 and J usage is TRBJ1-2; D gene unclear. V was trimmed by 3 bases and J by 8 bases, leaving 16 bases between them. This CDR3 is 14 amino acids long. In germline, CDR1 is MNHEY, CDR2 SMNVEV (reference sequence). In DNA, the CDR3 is TGTGCCAGCAGTTTCTCCGATCGCTCAAGCGGCTACACCTTC. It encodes CASSFSDRSSGYTF.

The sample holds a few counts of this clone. CDR3 loop: CASSSERHGTGPYEQYF. DNA of the CDR3: TGTGCCAGCAGCTCGGAGAGGCACGGGACAGGTCCTTACGAGCAGTACTTC. The chain recombines TRBV7-9 with TRBJ2-7; 8 bases map to TRBD1. This CDR3 has 17 amino acids. Germline CDR1 and CDR2: SEHNR and FQNEAQ (reference sequence). Trimming cost V 4 bases and J 4 bases; bases outside gene matches: 15.

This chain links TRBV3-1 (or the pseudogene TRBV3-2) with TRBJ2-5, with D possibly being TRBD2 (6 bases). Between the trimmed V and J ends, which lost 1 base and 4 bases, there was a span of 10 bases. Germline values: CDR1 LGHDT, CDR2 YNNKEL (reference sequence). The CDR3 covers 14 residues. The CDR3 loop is CASSQVSGVETQYF. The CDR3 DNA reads TGTGCCAGCAGCCAAGTGTCGGGGGTAGAGACCCAGTACTTC.

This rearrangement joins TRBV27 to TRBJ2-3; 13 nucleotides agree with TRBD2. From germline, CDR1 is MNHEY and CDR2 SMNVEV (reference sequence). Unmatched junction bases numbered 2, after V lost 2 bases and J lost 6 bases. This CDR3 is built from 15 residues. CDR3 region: CASSLGLAGVDTQYF. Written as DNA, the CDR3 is TGTGCCAGCAGTTTAGGACTAGCGGGGGTCGATACGCAGTATTTT.

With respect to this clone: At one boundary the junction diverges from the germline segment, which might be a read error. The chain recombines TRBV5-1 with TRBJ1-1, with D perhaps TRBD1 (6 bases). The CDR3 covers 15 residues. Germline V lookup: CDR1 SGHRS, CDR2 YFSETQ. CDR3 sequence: CARSPGGGRDTEAFF. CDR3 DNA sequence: TGCGCCCGCAGCCCGGGGGGGGGCCGGGACACTGAAGCTTTCTTT.

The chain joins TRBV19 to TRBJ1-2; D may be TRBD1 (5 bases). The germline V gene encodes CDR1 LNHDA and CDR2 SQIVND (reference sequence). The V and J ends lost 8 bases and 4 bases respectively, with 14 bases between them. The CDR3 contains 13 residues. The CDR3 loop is CASSSGYAYGYTF. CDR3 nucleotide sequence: TGTGCCAGTTCGTCAGGGTACGCCTATGGCTACACCTTC.

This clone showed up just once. CDR3 coding DNA: TGTGCCACCCGACGCGGGAACACTGAAGCTTTCTTT. As protein: CATRRGNTEAFF. The chain carries TRBV19 and TRBJ1-1; unclear D gene. Trimming stripped 10 bases from V and 1 base from J, with 10 bases between. Germline-derived CDR1 and CDR2 are LNHDA and SQIVND (reference sequence). The CDR3 sequence is 12 residues long.

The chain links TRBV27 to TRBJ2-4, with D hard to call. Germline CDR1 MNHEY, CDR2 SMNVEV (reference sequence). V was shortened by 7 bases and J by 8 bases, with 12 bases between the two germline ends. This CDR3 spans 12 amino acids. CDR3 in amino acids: CASIGSGYIQYF. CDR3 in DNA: TGTGCCAGCATTGGGTCGGGTTACATTCAGTACTTC.

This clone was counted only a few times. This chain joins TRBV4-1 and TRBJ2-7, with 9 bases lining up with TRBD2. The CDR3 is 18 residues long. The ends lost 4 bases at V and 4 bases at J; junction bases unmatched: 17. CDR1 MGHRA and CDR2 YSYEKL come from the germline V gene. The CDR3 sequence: CASSLAARGGQDEYEQYF. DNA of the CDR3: TGCGCCAGCAGCCTCGCTGCGCGGGGGGGCCAAGACGAATACGAGCAGTACTTC.